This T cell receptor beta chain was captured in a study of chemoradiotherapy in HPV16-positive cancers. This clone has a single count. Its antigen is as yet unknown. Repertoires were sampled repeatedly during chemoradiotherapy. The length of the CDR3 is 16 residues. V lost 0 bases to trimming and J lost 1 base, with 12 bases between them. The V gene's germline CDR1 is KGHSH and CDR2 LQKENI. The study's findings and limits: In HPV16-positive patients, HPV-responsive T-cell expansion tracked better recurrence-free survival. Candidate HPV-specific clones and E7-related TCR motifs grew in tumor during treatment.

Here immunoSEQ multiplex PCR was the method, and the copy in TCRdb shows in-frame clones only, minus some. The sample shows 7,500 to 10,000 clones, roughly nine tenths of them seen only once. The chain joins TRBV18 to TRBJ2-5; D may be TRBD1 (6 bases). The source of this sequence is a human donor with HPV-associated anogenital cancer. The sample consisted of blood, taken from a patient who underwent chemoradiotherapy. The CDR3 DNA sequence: TGTGCCAGCTCACCACCGACAGGAGGTCTCCAAGAGACCCAGTACTTC. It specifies CASSPPTGGLQETQYF.